The 8 T cell receptor beta chains below all came from one sample that was sequenced in a study of blood T cell repertoires in COVID-19. Some clones are missing from TCRdb's copy, which holds only in-frame ones; the method was immunoSEQ multiplex PCR. The sample records 380,000 or so clones, roughly 90% being singletons. The specimen was peripheral blood. These receptors were obtained from a woman aged 60-70 years with COVID-19, enrolled during active disease.

This chain links TRBV4-2 with TRBJ2-7; tentatively, D is TRBD1 (5 bases). Trimming stripped 2 bases from V and 1 base from J, with 9 bases between. This CDR3 is built from 14 residues. Germline CDR1 LGHNA, CDR2 YNFKEQ. The CDR3 nucleotides read TGTGCCAGCAGCCAACAGGACAAATCCTACGAGCAGTACTTC. Its protein is CASSQQDKSYEQYF.

This chain links TRBV12-5 with TRBJ1-1; D may be TRBD1 (6 bases). Germline CDR1 LGHNT, CDR2 FRNRAP. This CDR3 is 15 amino acids long. V was trimmed by 6 bases and J by 4 bases, leaving 18 bases between them. The CDR3 DNA sequence: TGTGCTAGTGGCCTAGGGGGGGGGCTGAGCACTGAAGCTTTCTTT. It yields the protein CASGLGGGLSTEAFF.

The CDR3 region is CASSSARREQYF. CDR3 DNA sequence: TGTGCCAGTAGTTCCGCCAGGAGGGAGCAGTACTTC. The genes are TRBV19 and TRBJ2-7, with D possibly being TRBD2 (5 bases). Germline values: CDR1 LNHDA, CDR2 SQIVND (reference sequence). V was trimmed by 5 bases and J by 7 bases, leaving 12 bases between them. The CDR3 loop spans 12 amino acids.

This chain connects TRBV9 to TRBJ2-4; 10 nucleotides align to TRBD2. The CDR3 spans 16 residues. Trimming removed 0 bases from V and 5 bases from J; junction bases left unmatched: 5. Germline V CDR1 and CDR2: SGDLS, YYNGEE. DNA for the CDR3: TGTGCCAGCAGCGTAGCTTCTAGCGGGGGCCAAAACATTCAGTACTTC. It encodes CASSVASSGGQNIQYF.

The chain combines TRBV5-1 with TRBJ2-5, with 7 positions matching TRBD2. This CDR3 comprises 15 residues. Germline CDR1 and CDR2: SGHRS and YFSETQ. V dropped 1 base and J dropped 3; count of bases not matched to a gene: 6. CDR3 residues: CASSLNGRREETQYF. CDR3 coding DNA: TGCGCCAGCAGCTTGAACGGGAGGCGCGAAGAGACCCAGTACTTC. The full variable domain, with the rest looked up from reference TRBV5-1 and TRBJ2-5, is KAGVTQTPRYLIKTRGQQVTLSCSPISGHRSVSWYQQTPGQGLQFLFEYFSETQRNKGNFPGRFSGRQFSNSRSEMNVSTLELGDSALYLCASSLNGRREETQYFGPGTRLLVL.

The rearrangement uses TRBV7-3 and TRBJ2-2, with a possible D match to TRBD1 (5 bases). This CDR3 contains 15 residues. The germline V gene encodes CDR1 SGHTA and CDR2 FQGTGA. V lost 3 bases and J lost 3, with 11 bases in between. The CDR3: CASSFRQTDTGELFF. In nucleotides, the CDR3 is TGTGCCAGCAGCTTCCGACAGACAGACACCGGGGAGCTGTTTTTT.

The J gene is TRBJ1-4, the V gene TRBV5-4; 10 nucleotides agree with TRBD1. CDR3 length equals 14 residues. V shed 4 bases and J 5 bases; nucleotides not matched to a gene: 2. From germline, CDR1 is SGHNT and CDR2 YYREEE (reference sequence). The CDR3 is CASSPGQGNEKLFF. CDR3 sequence (DNA): TGTGCCAGCAGCCCGGGACAGGGGAATGAAAAACTGTTTTTT. The full variable domain, in which reference TRBV5-4 and TRBJ1-4 provide the parts outside the CDR3, is ETGVTQSPTHLIKTRGQQVTLRCSSQSGHNTVSWYQQALGQGPQFIFQYYREEENGRGNFPPRFSGLQFPNYSSELNVNALELDDSALYLCASSPGQGNEKLFFGSGTQLSVL.

This chain links TRBV2 with TRBJ2-7, with TRBD2 matching over 14 bases. With 6 bases clipped from V and 3 bases from J, the junction kept 4 bases outside the gene matches. The V gene's germline CDR1 is SNHLY and CDR2 FYNNEI. This CDR3 has 15 amino acids. The CDR3 bases are TGTGCCAGCAGCCTCGGGACTAGCGGGGGCTACGAGCAGTACTTC. It translates to CASSLGTSGGYEQYF.